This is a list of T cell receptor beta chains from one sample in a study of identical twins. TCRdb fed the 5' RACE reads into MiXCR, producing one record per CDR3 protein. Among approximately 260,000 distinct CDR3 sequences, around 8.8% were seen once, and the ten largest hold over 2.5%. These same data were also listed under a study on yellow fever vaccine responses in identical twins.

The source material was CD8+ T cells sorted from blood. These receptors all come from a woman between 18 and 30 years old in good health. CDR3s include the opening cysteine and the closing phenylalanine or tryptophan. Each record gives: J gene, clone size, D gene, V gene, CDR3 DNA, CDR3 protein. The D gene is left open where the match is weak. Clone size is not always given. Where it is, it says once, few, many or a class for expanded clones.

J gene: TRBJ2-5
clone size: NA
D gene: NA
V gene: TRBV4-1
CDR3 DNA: TGCGCCAGCAGCCAAGAGGGTGGTTGGGAGACCCAGTACTTC
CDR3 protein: CASSQEGGWETQYF

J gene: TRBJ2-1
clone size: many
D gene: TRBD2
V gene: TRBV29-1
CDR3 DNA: TGCAGCGTGCGACTAGCGGGAGTGAATGAGCAGTTCTTC
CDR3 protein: CSVRLAGVNEQFF

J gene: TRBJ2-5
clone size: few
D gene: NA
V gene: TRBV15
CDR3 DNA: TGTGCCACCAGCAGAGGGACAGACCAAGAGACCCAGTACTTC
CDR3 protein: CATSRGTDQETQYF

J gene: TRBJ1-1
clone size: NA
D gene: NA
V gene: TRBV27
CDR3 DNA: TGTGCCAGCAGTGACCTAATGGGCACTGAAGCTTTCTTT
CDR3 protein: CASSDLMGTEAFF

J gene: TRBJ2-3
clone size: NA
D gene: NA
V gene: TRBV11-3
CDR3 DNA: TGTGCCAGCAGCTTCCGAAGCACAGATACGCAGTATTTT
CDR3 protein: CASSFRSTDTQYF

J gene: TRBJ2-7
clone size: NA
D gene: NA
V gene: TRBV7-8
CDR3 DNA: TGTGCCAGCAGCTTCCGCCCCCAGGGCCGGTACGAGCAGTACTTC
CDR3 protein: CASSFRPQGRYEQYF

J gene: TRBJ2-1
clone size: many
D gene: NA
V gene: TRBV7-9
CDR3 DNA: TGTGCCAGCAGATCTCTAGACACTTTCTCCTACAATGAGCAGTTCTTC
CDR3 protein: CASRSLDTFSYNEQFF

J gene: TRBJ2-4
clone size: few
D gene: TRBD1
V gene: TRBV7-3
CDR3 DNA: TGTGCCAGCTTGTGGGACAGGGTGAAGATTGGCATTCAGTACTTC
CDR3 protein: CASLWDRVKIGIQYF

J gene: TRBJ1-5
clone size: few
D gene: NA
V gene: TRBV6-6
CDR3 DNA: TGTGCCAGCAGTTACGGGGGTCCCCAGCATTTT
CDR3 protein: CASSYGGPQHF

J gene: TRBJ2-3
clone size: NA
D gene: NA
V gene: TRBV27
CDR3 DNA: TGTGCCAGCAGAATCTCACAGTTTTCCCCCGATGGAGATACGCAGTATTTT
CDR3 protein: CASRISQFSPDGDTQYF

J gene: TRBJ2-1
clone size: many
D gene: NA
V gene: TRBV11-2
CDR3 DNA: TGTGCCAGCAGCACGGGCCTGCAGTTCTTC
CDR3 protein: CASSTGLQFF

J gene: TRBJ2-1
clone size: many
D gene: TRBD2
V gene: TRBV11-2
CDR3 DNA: TGTGCCAGCAGCAAACTAGCGTTAGGTGAGCAGTTCTTC
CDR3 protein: CASSKLALGEQFF

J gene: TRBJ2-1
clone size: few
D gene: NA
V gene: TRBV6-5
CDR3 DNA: TGTGCCAGCAGTTATGGGGTGCGCAATGAGCAGTTCTTC
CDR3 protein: CASSYGVRNEQFF

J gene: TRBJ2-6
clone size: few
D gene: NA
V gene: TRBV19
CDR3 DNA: TGTGCCAGTATGTTGAGCTCTGGGGCCAACGTCCTGACTTTC
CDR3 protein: CASMLSSGANVLTF

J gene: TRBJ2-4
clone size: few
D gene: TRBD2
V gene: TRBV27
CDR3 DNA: TGTGCCAGCAGCCTAACTGCGGGGGGAGCCAAAAACATTCAGTACTTC
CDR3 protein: CASSLTAGGAKNIQYF

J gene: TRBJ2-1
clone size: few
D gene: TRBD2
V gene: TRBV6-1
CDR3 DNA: TGTGCCAGCAGTGCGGGACTAGCGGATAACAATGAGCAGTTCTTC
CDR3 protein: CASSAGLADNNEQFF

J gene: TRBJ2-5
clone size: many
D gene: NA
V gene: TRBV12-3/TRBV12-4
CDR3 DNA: TGTGCCAGCAGGCCCAGGGGCGGATTTGAGACCCAGTACTTC
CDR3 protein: CASRPRGGFETQYF

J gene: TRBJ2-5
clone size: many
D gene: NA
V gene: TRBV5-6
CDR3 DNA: TGTGCCAGCAGCTTGTCTGATCCGGGGGAGGATGAATGGGAGACCCAGTACTTC
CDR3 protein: CASSLSDPGEDEWETQYF

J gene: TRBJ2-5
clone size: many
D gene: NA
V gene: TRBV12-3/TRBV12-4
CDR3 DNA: TGTGCCAGCAGTTCTCAAGGCCAAGAGACCCAGTACTTC
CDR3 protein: CASSSQGQETQYF

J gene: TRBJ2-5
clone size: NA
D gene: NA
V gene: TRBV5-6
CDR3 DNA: TGTGCCAGCAGCTTAAGGGGAGAAGAGACCCAGTACTTC
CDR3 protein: CASSLRGEETQYF

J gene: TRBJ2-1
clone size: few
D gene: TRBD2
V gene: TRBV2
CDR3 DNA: TGTGCCAGCAGGGGACTAGCGGGAGAGGAGCAGTTCTTC
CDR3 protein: CASRGLAGEEQFF

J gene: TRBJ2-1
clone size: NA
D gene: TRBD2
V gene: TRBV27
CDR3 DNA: TGTGCCAGCAGTTTATACGCGGGAGGGCCCGATGAGCAGTTCTTC
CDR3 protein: CASSLYAGGPDEQFF

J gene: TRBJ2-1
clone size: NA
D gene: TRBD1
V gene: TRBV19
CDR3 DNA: TGTGCCAGTAGTATTGTCGAGGGGGCCTACCGGAATGAGCAGTTCTTC
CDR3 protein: CASSIVEGAYRNEQFF

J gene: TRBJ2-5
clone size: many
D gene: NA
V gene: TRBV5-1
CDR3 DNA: TGCGCCAGCAGCTTGGAAGGGGCGCAAGAGACCCAGTACTTC
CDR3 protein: CASSLEGAQETQYF

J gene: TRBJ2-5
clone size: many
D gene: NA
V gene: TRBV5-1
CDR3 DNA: TGCGCCAGCAGCACCGGGACGGGAGAAGAGACCCAGTACTTC
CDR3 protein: CASSTGTGEETQYF

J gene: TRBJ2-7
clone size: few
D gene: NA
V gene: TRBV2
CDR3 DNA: TGTGCCAGCAGTGGATGGACGCCAGGAAGCTCCTACGAGCAGTACTTC
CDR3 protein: CASSGWTPGSSYEQYF

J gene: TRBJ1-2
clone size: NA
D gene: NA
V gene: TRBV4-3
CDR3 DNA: TGCGCCAGCAGCCAAACCCTGTCGGACTATGGCTACACCTTC
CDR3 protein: CASSQTLSDYGYTF

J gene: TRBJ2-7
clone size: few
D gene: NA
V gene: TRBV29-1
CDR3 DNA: TGCAGCGTTAGAAGGGCGAGCTCCTACGAGCAGTACTTC
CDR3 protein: CSVRRASSYEQYF

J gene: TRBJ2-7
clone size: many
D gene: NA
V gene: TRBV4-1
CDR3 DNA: TGCGCCAGCAGCCAAGGTCCACAGGGCTCCTACGAGCAGTACTTC
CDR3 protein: CASSQGPQGSYEQYF

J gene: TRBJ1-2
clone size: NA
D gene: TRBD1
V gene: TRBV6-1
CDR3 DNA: TGTGCCAGCAGAGGACTCCAGGGGGCGTTCATCTATGGCTACACCTTC
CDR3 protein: CASRGLQGAFIYGYTF

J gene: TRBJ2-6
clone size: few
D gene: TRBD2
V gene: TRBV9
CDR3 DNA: TGTGCCAGCAGCGTACCGGGGGGGCGCAGCTCTGGGGCCAACGTCCTGACTTTC
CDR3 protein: CASSVPGGRSSGANVLTF